The T cell receptor (beta chain) under discussion was sequenced for a study of glioma-infiltrating T cells after dendritic cell vaccination. Whole-study context: Three intradermal dendritic cell vaccine injections were given every two weeks. General observations from the study: Survival was not directly related to TCR clonality in these patients.

Worth noting for this clone: Antigen unknown.

Time point: after dendritic cell vaccination, including at tumor progression/relapse. The CDR3 consists of 13 residues. The germline V gene has CDR1 SEHNR and CDR2 FQNEAQ (reference sequence). Between the trimmed V and J ends, which lost 5 bases and 11 bases, there was a span of 19 bases. Primers: 60 V beta forward and 13 J beta reverse. Generated by immunoSEQ multiplex PCR, the TCRdb table keeps only in-frame clones and is missing some. The data show some 46,000 clones, 70% to 90% seen once. The sample here was blood, taken after dendritic cell vaccination. The receptor was derived from a human donor with glioblastoma. The chain employs TRBV7-9 and TRBJ2-7; possibly TRBD2 for D (6 bases). CDR3 amino acids: CASSRDAGSPEYF. CDR3 in DNA: TGTGCCAGCAGCCGAGATGCGGGGAGCCCGGAGTACTTC.